Reported below is one T cell receptor (beta chain). Looked up from germline, CDR1 is SNHLY and CDR2 is FYNNEI. The ends lost 4 bases at V and 6 bases at J; junction bases unmatched: 8. The CDR3 runs 16 residues. Method: immunoSEQ multiplex PCR; TCRdb's copy keeps in-frame clones and lacks some. The sample lists more than 80,000 clones, 83% occurring once. Time point here: baseline, week 1 (first vaccination visit). Indicated treatment: pre-vaccination baseline after standard-of-care therapy. These data are taken from a study of a mutant IDH1 vaccine in newly diagnosed glioma. Study overall: Of treated patients, around 62% were men and approximately 40% women, averaging about 37 years.

V gene TRBV2 combines with J gene TRBJ2-2, with 10 nucleotides matching TRBD1. The sequenced sample was PBMCs, obtained from a glioma patient treated with radiotherapy, temozolomide or both. This TCR was recovered from a woman aged 50 to 60 with glioma. CDR3 nucleotides: TGTGCCAGCAGTGCATTGGGACAGGGGCTTTCCGGGGAGCTGTTTTTT. Amino acid sequence: CASSALGQGLSGELFF.